Below, 12 T cell receptor beta chains from the same sample are listed, as sequenced in a study of cytomegalovirus exposure and HLA in healthy donors (TCRdb year 2017). Libraries were constructed by the immunoSEQ multiplex PCR assay. TCRdb's version of the immuneACCESS table is confined to in-frame rearrangements and falls short of the full clone set. An unresolved V gene accounts for under half of the shortfall where checked; the remainder is of unknown origin. For this sample the table gives some 140,000 clones, of which 80% to 90% were detected only once. The ten top clones hold approximately 1.4% of the sample. Sequencing was done on a sample of PBMCs. Receptors originate from a woman in her thirties in good health and CMV-seronegative.

The CDR3 nucleotides read TGTGCCAGCAGTAGACAGCTTCAAGAGACCCAGTACTTC. Its translation is CASSRQLQETQYF. The rearrangement links TRBV6-5 to TRBJ2-5; a possible D gene is TRBD1 (5 bases). The CDR3 spans 13 residues. Germline CDR1 reads MNHEY; CDR2 reads SVGAGI. Trimming stripped 5 bases from V and 2 bases from J, with 9 bases between.

The V gene is TRBV28, the J gene TRBJ1-5; D not resolved. The ends were cut back, 5 bases at V and 3 bases at J, with 5 bases in the middle. The CDR3 sequence is 12 residues long. The germline CDR1 and CDR2 sequences are MDHEN and SYDVKM. The CDR3 bases are TGTGCCAGCAGTCTTCTCAATCAGCCCCAGCATTTT. Its translation is CASSLLNQPQHF.

The V and J genes are TRBV28 and TRBJ2-4; no reliable D call. Germline V gene sequence: CDR1 MDHEN, CDR2 SYDVKM. The V end was cut by 7 bases, the J end by 8 bases, with 9 bases between. There are 11 residues in the CDR3. The CDR3 protein is CASNSQDIQYF. CDR3 coding DNA: TGTGCCAGCAATTCCCAGGACATTCAGTACTTC.

V usage is TRBV6-5 and J usage is TRBJ2-7; 7 nucleotides match TRBD2. The CDR3 length is 15 residues. The V and J ends lost 0 bases and 3 bases, in that order; junction bases with no gene match: 5. The V gene's germline CDR1 is MNHEY and CDR2 SVGAGI. The CDR3 sequence: CASSYSGTTLYEQYF. CDR3 bases: TGTGCCAGCAGTTACTCTGGGACTACCCTCTACGAGCAGTACTTC.

In its sample, this clone was seen a few times. V gene TRBV7-9 combines with J gene TRBJ1-2; 7 bases are a match to TRBD1. CDR1 SEHNR and CDR2 FQNEAQ come from the germline V gene (reference sequence). This CDR3 has 15 amino acids. Trimming took 5 bases from V and 5 from J; bases not matched to a gene: 11. CDR3 sequence reads: CASSHGVQGGYGYTF. The CDR3 nucleotides are TGTGCCAGCAGCCACGGGGTGCAGGGGGGTTATGGCTACACCTTC.

This clone was picked up one time. The J gene is TRBJ1-1, the V gene TRBV28; no firm D call. Germline V CDR1 and CDR2: MDHEN, SYDVKM. The CDR3 loop spans 12 amino acids. V lost 2 bases and J 4 bases, leaving 5 bases between the germline ends. DNA for the CDR3: TGTGCCAGCAGTTTAGAGGGCACTGAAGCTTTCTTT. Protein: CASSLEGTEAFF.

This clone was found once. Within the sample, other DNA sequences also encode this same CDR3. This chain links TRBV5-1 with TRBJ2-3, with D uncertain. The CDR3 has 12 amino acids. V was clipped by 4 bases and J by 2 bases, with 5 bases between them. CDR1 SGHRS and CDR2 YFSETQ come from the germline V gene. The CDR3 is CASSLPTDTQYF. Written as DNA, the CDR3 is TGCGCCAGCAGCCTCCCCACAGATACGCAGTATTTT.

This chain connects TRBV29-1 to TRBJ1-5, with 7 bases matching TRBD1. Per germline, CDR1 SQVTM and CDR2 ANQGSEA. CDR3 size: 14 residues. Trimming cost V 6 bases and J 7 bases; bases outside gene matches: 12. CDR3 DNA sequence: TGCAGCGTGACCCTGCGGGACAGCGGACAGCCCCAGCATTTT. Amino acid sequence: CSVTLRDSGQPQHF.

V is TRBV11-1 and J is TRBJ2-5; D possibly corresponds to TRBD1 (5 bases). The CDR3 is 14 amino acids. V lost 2 bases and J lost 5, with 12 bases in between. Germline V lookup: CDR1 SGHAT, CDR2 FQDESV (reference sequence). Here the CDR3 DNA reads TGTGCCAGCAGCTTATATGTGGGGCGGGAGACCCAGTACTTC. Translated: CASSLYVGRETQYF.

The J gene is TRBJ2-3, the V gene TRBV10-3; 10 nucleotides agree with TRBD2. Germline CDR1 is ENHRY and CDR2 is SYGVKD. Germline trimming cut 6 bases from V and 4 bases from J; bases unmatched to any gene: 7. CDR3 size: 15 residues. CDR3 coding DNA: TGTGCCATCAGCGGACTAGCGGACAGCGCAGATACGCAGTATTTT. Translation: CAISGLADSADTQYF.

The genes are TRBV7-9 and TRBJ2-4, with 9 bases that match TRBD1. Germline lookup yields CDR1 SEHNR and CDR2 FQNEAQ (reference sequence). The CDR3 contains 13 residues. V dropped 5 bases and J dropped 5; count of bases not matched to a gene: 1. As DNA, the CDR3 is TGTGCCAGCAGCCGGACAGGGGAAAACATTCAGTACTTC. This encodes CASSRTGENIQYF.

The rearrangement links TRBV28 to TRBJ1-1; perhaps TRBD1 as D (5 bases). CDR1 MDHEN and CDR2 SYDVKM come from the germline V gene. Trimming stripped 7 bases from V and 3 bases from J, with 21 bases between. The CDR3 is 16 amino acids. DNA of the CDR3: TGTGCCAGCACCCTTATTAGGCGGGGGGGGGACACTGAAGCTTTCTTT. It yields the protein CASTLIRRGGDTEAFF.